This is a list of T cell receptor beta chains from one sample in a study of blood T cell repertoires in COVID-19. Using immunoSEQ multiplex PCR, the repertoire was profiled, and TCRdb retains in-frame clones only, with some absent. Altogether approximately 270,000 clones are present, around 85% being singletons, with the ten largest covering over 7.5%. Material: peripheral blood. These receptors all come from a man older than 75 with acute or convalescent COVID-19. CDR3s include the opening cysteine and the closing phenylalanine or tryptophan. Each record gives: clone size, J gene, V gene, D gene, CDR3 DNA, CDR3 protein. The D gene is left open where the match is weak. For some rows the clone size is stated as once, few or many, or as a class when expanded; others skip it.

clone size: -; J gene: TRBJ2-1; V gene: TRBV5-1; D gene: -; CDR3 DNA: TGCGCCAGCAGGAACGGGGGATCCTCCTACAATGAGCAGTTCTTC; CDR3 protein: CASRNGGSSYNEQFF
clone size: -; J gene: TRBJ1-6; V gene: TRBV19; D gene: TRBD1; CDR3 DNA: TGTGCCAGTAGTTCGGACAGGGGTGCTACACCCCTCCACTTT; CDR3 protein: CASSSDRGATPLHF
clone size: -; J gene: TRBJ1-4; V gene: TRBV4-1; D gene: TRBD1; CDR3 DNA: TGCGCCAGCAGCCAAGAAGGGGACAGGGGGCGGGTTAATGAAAAACTGTTTTTT; CDR3 protein: CASSQEGDRGRVNEKLFF
clone size: -; J gene: TRBJ2-7; V gene: TRBV6-5; D gene: -; CDR3 DNA: TGTGCCAGCAGTTACCAGGGCCGGGACGAGCAGTACTTC; CDR3 protein: CASSYQGRDEQYF
clone size: -; J gene: TRBJ2-7; V gene: TRBV11-1; D gene: -; CDR3 DNA: TGTGCCAGCAGCTTAGTCCTGCGGGACCTCTCCTACGAGCAGTACTTC; CDR3 protein: CASSLVLRDLSYEQYF
clone size: -; J gene: TRBJ2-4; V gene: TRBV4-1; D gene: TRBD2; CDR3 DNA: TGCGCCAGCAGCCAAGATTGGACGGGGGGGCTGAGTGCCAAAAACATTCAGTACTTC; CDR3 protein: CASSQDWTGGLSAKNIQYF
clone size: -; J gene: TRBJ2-7; V gene: TRBV7-9; D gene: TRBD1; CDR3 DNA: TGTGCGTTCGGGGAAAGGACAGGGCCTTTTCAATCCTACGAGCAGTACTTC; CDR3 protein: CAFGERTGPFQSYEQYF
clone size: -; J gene: TRBJ2-3; V gene: TRBV27; D gene: -; CDR3 DNA: TGTGCCAGCCGAAAGCCGGGGATTAGCACAGATACGCAGTATTTT; CDR3 protein: CASRKPGISTDTQYF
clone size: -; J gene: TRBJ1-2; V gene: TRBV30; D gene: TRBD1; CDR3 DNA: TGTGCCTGGAGCCCGGGACAGGGGGCTTTCGGAGGCTACACCTTC; CDR3 protein: CAWSPGQGAFGGYTF
clone size: -; J gene: TRBJ1-5; V gene: TRBV9; D gene: -; CDR3 DNA: TGTGCCAGCAGCGTAGGTTCAGGGGCAAATCAGCCCCAGCATTTT; CDR3 protein: CASSVGSGANQPQHF
clone size: -; J gene: TRBJ1-2; V gene: TRBV7-2; D gene: TRBD1; CDR3 DNA: TGTGCCAGCAGCTTAGCCACAGGGGCGGGTGGCTACACCTTC; CDR3 protein: CASSLATGAGGYTF
clone size: -; J gene: TRBJ2-1; V gene: TRBV27; D gene: TRBD1; CDR3 DNA: TGTGCCAGCAGTTTAGGGCGACAGGGGAGAAAGTTCTTC; CDR3 protein: CASSLGRQGRKFF
clone size: -; J gene: TRBJ2-5; V gene: TRBV3-1/TRBV3-2; D gene: TRBD2; CDR3 DNA: TGTGCCAGCAGCCAAGGGGGACTAGAACAAGAGACCCAGTACTTC; CDR3 protein: CASSQGGLEQETQYF
clone size: -; J gene: TRBJ2-7; V gene: TRBV11-2; D gene: TRBD1; CDR3 DNA: TGTGCCAGCAGGGACAGGGGAAGAACCTACGAGCAGTACTTC; CDR3 protein: CASRDRGRTYEQYF
clone size: once; J gene: TRBJ2-1; V gene: TRBV4-2; D gene: TRBD2; CDR3 DNA: TGTGCCAGCAGCCAGAGACTAGCGGGAGGCAATGAGCAGTTCTTC; CDR3 protein: CASSQRLAGGNEQFF
clone size: -; J gene: TRBJ1-5; V gene: TRBV2; D gene: TRBD1; CDR3 DNA: TGTGCCAGCACCCTTGACAGGGGCGGGCAGCCCCAGCATTTT; CDR3 protein: CASTLDRGGQPQHF
clone size: -; J gene: TRBJ1-2; V gene: TRBV7-9; D gene: TRBD1; CDR3 DNA: TGTGCCAGCAGCTTAGGGGACAGGAGATCCTATGGCTACACCTTC; CDR3 protein: CASSLGDRRSYGYTF
clone size: -; J gene: TRBJ2-1; V gene: TRBV5-1; D gene: TRBD2; CDR3 DNA: TGCGCCAGTTCTACGACTAGCGGGGGGCATGAGCAGTTCTTC; CDR3 protein: CASSTTSGGHEQFF
clone size: -; J gene: TRBJ2-5; V gene: TRBV19; D gene: TRBD1; CDR3 DNA: TGTGCCAGTAGTATCGCCGGGACAGGGGGCAGGGAGACCCAGTACTTC; CDR3 protein: CASSIAGTGGRETQYF
clone size: -; J gene: TRBJ2-6; V gene: TRBV5-1; D gene: TRBD2; CDR3 DNA: TGCCCCAGCAGCTTGCGGGGGGGATGGCAGGGAAGGCTCAGCTCTGGGGCCAACGTCCTGACTTTC; CDR3 protein: CPSSLRGGWQGRLSSGANVLTF
clone size: -; J gene: TRBJ2-2; V gene: TRBV24-1; D gene: -; CDR3 DNA: TGTGCCACCAGTAGGGGGACCGGGGAGCTGTTTTTT; CDR3 protein: CATSRGTGELFF
clone size: -; J gene: TRBJ2-1; V gene: TRBV5-1; D gene: -; CDR3 DNA: TGCGCCAGCAGCTTGGTAGGCGGGGCCTCCTACAATGAGCAGTTCTTC; CDR3 protein: CASSLVGGASYNEQFF
clone size: -; J gene: TRBJ2-7; V gene: TRBV20-1; D gene: TRBD2; CDR3 DNA: TGCAGTGCTAGTCGGGGGGGATTCTACGAGCAGTACTTC; CDR3 protein: CSASRGGFYEQYF
clone size: -; J gene: TRBJ1-6; V gene: TRBV19; D gene: TRBD1; CDR3 DNA: TGTGCCAGTAGCCGGGACAGGGCAGATTCACCCCTCCACTTT; CDR3 protein: CASSRDRADSPLHF
clone size: -; J gene: TRBJ1-1; V gene: TRBV20-1; D gene: -; CDR3 DNA: TGCAGTGCTAGTCGGGGGGCATTCACTGAAGCTTTCTTT; CDR3 protein: CSASRGAFTEAFF
clone size: -; J gene: TRBJ2-1; V gene: TRBV7-8; D gene: TRBD1; CDR3 DNA: TGTGCCAGCAGCTTAGTTACAGGGGGCTTCTACAATGAGCAGTTCTTC; CDR3 protein: CASSLVTGGFYNEQFF